This is a list of T cell receptor beta chains from one sample in a study of T cell repertoires in cytomegalovirus infection. In TCRdb, the reads were re-called with MiXCR into one record per CDR3 protein. The table has 150,000 or so distinct CDR3 sequences, more than 15% seen once. The sequencing input was CD8+ T cells from PBMCs. The source of these receptors is a human donor in good health (CMV status not recorded). Some clones in this sample may be carry-over from other donors' samples. Each CDR3 is given with its conserved first and last residue. The D gene is left open where the match is weak. Clone size is given for some rows only: seen once, a few or many times, or a class if the clone is expanded.

abundance,d_gene,j_gene,v_gene,CDR3nt,CDR3aa
NA,NA,TRBJ1-2,TRBV7-2,TGTGCCAGCAGCTTTCGACGTAACTATGGCTACACCTTC,CASSFRRNYGYTF
NA,NA,TRBJ1-1,TRBV29-1,TGCAGCGTTGAGGGGGGGACTGAAGCTTTCTTT,CSVEGGTEAFF
NA,TRBD1,TRBJ2-7,TRBV7-8,TGTGCCAGCAGCTCGCACCGGGACAGGGTAAACTACGAGCAGTACTTC,CASSSHRDRVNYEQYF
many,NA,TRBJ2-3,TRBV28,TGTGCCAGCAGTCCCCTGACGTCGGGATCGACAGATACGCAGTATTTT,CASSPLTSGSTDTQYF
few,NA,TRBJ2-1,TRBV7-8,TGTGCCAGCAGCTTACGGTGGGATGAGCAGTTCTTC,CASSLRWDEQFF
NA,TRBD1,TRBJ2-7,TRBV7-6,TGTGCCAGCAGCTTATTCCCGGGACAGGGTAGTTTCGAGCAGTACTTC,CASSLFPGQGSFEQYF
few,TRBD1,TRBJ1-4,TRBV6-5,TGTGCCAGCAGTGACACCCCCGGGACAGGGGCTGAAAAACTGTTTTTT,CASSDTPGTGAEKLFF
few,TRBD2,TRBJ2-1,TRBV7-9,TGTGCCAGCAGCCGTACTAGCGGGGGGAATGAGCAGTTCTTC,CASSRTSGGNEQFF
NA,TRBD2,TRBJ2-1,TRBV11-1,TGTGCCAGCAGCCGCTTCAACACGGGCAGTCCCAAGGACCGTCTAGCGGGGGGAAGGAATGAGCAGTTCTTC,CASSRFNTGSPKDRLAGGRNEQFF
NA,TRBD1,TRBJ2-3,TRBV7-8,TGTGCCAGCAGCGTACAGGGGACAGATACGCAGTATTTT,CASSVQGTDTQYF
NA,NA,TRBJ2-5,TRBV4-2,TGTGCCAGCAGCCAACTGGACAGACAAGAGACCCAGTACTTC,CASSQLDRQETQYF
few,NA,TRBJ2-1,TRBV7-9,TGTGCCAGCAACGGAGAGGAGACCTTTGACAATGAGCAGTTCTTC,CASNGEETFDNEQFF
few,NA,TRBJ2-3,TRBV18,TGTGCCAGCTCACCACCACGGTACTTGGGGAATACGCAGTATTTT,CASSPPRYLGNTQYF
many,TRBD2,TRBJ2-3,TRBV7-2,TGTGCCAGCAGCTTAAATGTTCGGCTAGCGGGAACGTCACGCACAGATACGCAGTATTTT,CASSLNVRLAGTSRTDTQYF
few,NA,TRBJ1-1,TRBV14,TGTGCCAGCAGCCAAGTCGGAAAACAGTTACCAAACACTGAAGCTTTCTTT,CASSQVGKQLPNTEAFF
few,NA,TRBJ2-1,TRBV5-1,TGCGCCAGCAGCTTGGCAGGGTTGGATGAGCAGTTCTTC,CASSLAGLDEQFF
few,TRBD1,TRBJ1-4,TRBV7-9,TGTGCCACTGTGATGACTGACAGGGATGAAAAACTGTTTTTT,CATVMTDRDEKLFF
once,NA,TRBJ2-7,TRBV5-6,TGTGCCAGCAGCTTGGGAACCCGATACCCCTACGAGCAGTACTTC,CASSLGTRYPYEQYF
few,NA,TRBJ2-1,TRBV12-3/TRBV12-4,TGTGCCAGCAGTTTAGGGACTAACAATGAGCAGTTCTTC,CASSLGTNNEQFF
NA,TRBD1,TRBJ1-5,TRBV6-2/TRBV6-3,TGTGCCAGCAGTCGGCTATTGGGACAGGGTCATGGACCCCAGCATTTT,CASSRLLGQGHGPQHF
few,NA,TRBJ2-5,TRBV7-2,TGTGCCAGCAGCTTAGGAACGGCCCCCCGAAGGGAGACCCAGTACTTC,CASSLGTAPRRETQYF
few,TRBD2,TRBJ2-1,TRBV7-2,TGTGCCAGCAGCCCCAAGACTAGCGGGGTATCCAATGAGCAGTTCTTC,CASSPKTSGVSNEQFF
NA,NA,TRBJ2-1,TRBV7-9,TGTGCCAGCAGCTCGAGCGATGTCTCCGGGCTAGGGTACAATGAGCAGTTCTTC,CASSSSDVSGLGYNEQFF
NA,TRBD1,TRBJ2-7,TRBV28,TGTGCCAGCAGTTGGACAGGCCCCTACGAGCAGTACTTC,CASSWTGPYEQYF
few,TRBD2,TRBJ2-5,TRBV9,TGTGCCAGCAGCGTAAGCGGGGCCCGGGAGACCCAGTACTTC,CASSVSGARETQYF
NA,TRBD2,TRBJ2-5,TRBV7-2,TGTGCCAGCAGCACTAAGCGGGGGACTCGATCCCAAGAGACCCAGTACTTC,CASSTKRGTRSQETQYF
few,TRBD1,TRBJ2-3,TRBV28,TGTGCCAGCAGTTTACTACCGGGACAGGGCACAGATACGCAGTATTTT,CASSLLPGQGTDTQYF
few,NA,TRBJ2-7,TRBV30,TGTGCCTGCCCTGCCACGGTCTCCTACGAGCAGTACTTC,CACPATVSYEQYF
NA,NA,TRBJ2-7,TRBV27,TGTGCCAGCAGTTTCAGGGCAGCCACCTACGAGCAGTACTTC,CASSFRAATYEQYF
few,NA,TRBJ2-7,TRBV7-2,TGTGCCAGCAGCGCAGGCCCCTCTCGTTACGAGCAGTACTTC,CASSAGPSRYEQYF
NA,NA,TRBJ2-1,TRBV12-2,TGTGCCTTGGCGGGGGGACCTGGCGATGAGCAGTTCTTC,CALAGGPGDEQFF
NA,TRBD1,TRBJ1-1,TRBV7-2,TGTGCCAGCAGCTTACAGGGCTTAGGCTGGGACAGAGATTTGAACACTGAAGCTTTCTTT,CASSLQGLGWDRDLNTEAFF
many,TRBD2,TRBJ2-7,TRBV7-2,TGTGCCAGCAGCTTAGCGCCTAGCGGACCTTACGAGCAGTACTTC,CASSLAPSGPYEQYF
few,NA,TRBJ2-7,TRBV29-1,TGCAGCGTCGCCACAGGGGAGGGTTACGAGCAGTACTTC,CSVATGEGYEQYF
NA,NA,TRBJ2-7,TRBV7-2,TGTGCCAGCAGCTTCCCGCCCGGTGGGGCGAGCTCCTACGAGCAGTACTTC,CASSFPPGGASSYEQYF
NA,NA,TRBJ2-3,TRBV6-2/TRBV6-3,TGTGCCAGCAGTTACTCGAACGCGCAGTATTTT,CASSYSNAQYF
NA,TRBD2,TRBJ2-1,TRBV27,TGTGCCAGCAGTTCCTTCGGACTAGCGGACTACAATGAGCAGTTCTTC,CASSSFGLADYNEQFF
NA,TRBD2,TRBJ2-7,TRBV28,TGTGCCAGCAGTTTATTAAGTCTAGCGGGTGCCTACGAGCAGTACTTC,CASSLLSLAGAYEQYF
few,NA,TRBJ2-7,TRBV12-3/TRBV12-4,TGTGCCAGCAGTCTCGAGGTCGAAGGACCCGAGCAGTACTTC,CASSLEVEGPEQYF
NA,NA,TRBJ2-4,TRBV25-1,TGTGCCAGCAGTGAATTCGGACATCTGTACTTC,CASSEFGHLYF
NA,NA,TRBJ2-7,TRBV20-1,TGCAGTGCTAGAGATCTGGACGGTACCTACGAGCAGTACTTC,CSARDLDGTYEQYF
NA,NA,TRBJ2-1,TRBV6-2/TRBV6-3,TGTGCCAGCAGTTACCTGGGACCCATGGAGAATGAGCAGTTCTTC,CASSYLGPMENEQFF
many,NA,TRBJ2-5,TRBV7-2,TGTGCCAGCAGCTTACTTACTTACCCGTACCAAGAGACCCAGTACTTC,CASSLLTYPYQETQYF
NA,NA,TRBJ2-1,TRBV7-6,TGTGCCAGCAGCTTAGCGGCGGATGAGCAGTTCTTC,CASSLAADEQFF
few,NA,TRBJ2-2,TRBV20-1,TGCAGTGAAATCGACCGGGGTCGGAACACCGGGGAGCTGTTTTTT,CSEIDRGRNTGELFF
few,NA,TRBJ2-7,TRBV9,TGTGCCAGCAGCAGGGGGACCACCTACGAGCAGTACTTC,CASSRGTTYEQYF
many,TRBD1,TRBJ2-7,TRBV7-9,TGTGCCAGCAGCTCTACAGGGGGCTCCTACGAGCAGTACTTC,CASSSTGGSYEQYF